These 16 T cell receptor beta chains came from one sample sequenced in a study of human T cells and chemical hapten exposure. The time point was: patch test 3, about 24 weeks after DPC sensitization. As for treatment: therapeutic diphenylcyclopropenone sensitization with weekly scalp DPC. MiXCR was run by TCRdb on the RACE reads, yielding one entry per CDR3 protein. Here the sample spans about 160,000 distinct CDR3 sequences, roughly 26% being singletons. Sequencing was performed on whole blood, taken in connection with sensitization to the hapten diphenylcyclopropenone (DPC). All receptors come from a woman under 30 with alopecia areata. Some clones in this sample may be carry-over from other donors' samples.

This clonotype was recorded only once. V usage is TRBV19 and J usage is TRBJ2-2; D gene unclear. V was clipped by 8 bases and J by 6 bases, with 10 bases between them. The CDR3 is 12 residues long. Germline V gives CDR1 LNHDA, CDR2 SQIVND (reference sequence). The CDR3 region has the DNA TGTGCCAGTGGCAGCTTCTCCGGGGAGCTGTTTTTT. This encodes CASGSFSGELFF.

This clonotype was observed a handful of times. The chain couples TRBV4-2 to TRBJ2-3; D might be TRBD1 (6 bases). The V end was cut by 4 bases, the J end by 1 base, with 12 bases between. The CDR3 totals 15 residues. Germline CDR1 LGHNA, CDR2 YNFKEQ. CDR3: CASSLSGAGTDTQYF. In DNA, the CDR3 is TGTGCCAGCAGCCTTTCAGGGGCGGGCACAGATACGCAGTATTTT.

This chain connects TRBV19 to TRBJ1-2; possibly TRBD1 for D (5 bases). The CDR3 has 15 residues. V lost 0 bases and J 3 bases, leaving 11 bases between the germline ends. Germline V gene sequence: CDR1 LNHDA, CDR2 SQIVND (reference sequence). CDR3 DNA sequence: TGTGCCAGTAGTATAGATTCCCGACAGCACTATGGCTACACCTTC. This codes for CASSIDSRQHYGYTF.

The rearrangement uses TRBV6-2 or TRBV6-3 and TRBJ2-1; 8 positions match TRBD2. Germline CDR1 and CDR2: MNHEY and SVGEGT. V dropped 10 bases and J dropped 8; count of bases not matched to a gene: 4. CDR3 length: 11 residues. For the CDR3, the DNA is TGTGCCACCAGGACTAGCTATGAGCAGTTCTTC. As protein: CATRTSYEQFF.

Only a few counts were recorded for this clonotype. The chain uses TRBV9 and TRBJ2-1, with 8 bases identical to TRBD2. Per germline, CDR1 SGDLS and CDR2 YYNGEE. V was pared by 0 bases and J by 4 bases, with 9 bases of the junction left unmatched. This CDR3 region has 17 residues. The CDR3 DNA sequence: TGTGCCAGCAGCGTAGGAGAACGGGGGGGCCGTTACAATGAGCAGTTCTTC. Translation gives CASSVGERGGRYNEQFF.

This clonotype has only a few counts. V is TRBV18 and J is TRBJ1-1; D is undetermined. The CDR3 runs to 15 residues. Germline V gene data show CDR1 as KGHSH and CDR2 as LQKENI. V was cut by 3 bases and J by 4 bases, with 15 bases left in between. CDR3 DNA: TGTGCCAGCTCACCTGGGGAGGGTCGAAGCACTGAAGCTTTCTTT. It encodes CASSPGEGRSTEAFF.

This clonotype was seen a handful of times. The chain has TRBV20-1 and TRBJ2-3, with 9 bases aligning to TRBD2. The V gene's germline CDR1 is DFQATT and CDR2 SNEGSKA (reference sequence). This CDR3 is built from 16 residues. V gave up 2 bases and J gave up 6 bases; unmatched junction bases: 12. CDR3 sequence: CSARRSSGNMGDTQYF. DNA for the CDR3: TGCAGTGCTAGACGGTCTAGCGGGAACATGGGGGATACGCAGTATTTT.

This clonotype was seen many times. The chain joins TRBV9 to TRBJ2-2; 7 positions match TRBD2. The junction had 1 base not matched to a gene; V was cut back by 2 bases and J by 0 bases. The CDR3 extends over 15 amino acids. Germline V gene data show CDR1 as SGDLS and CDR2 as YYNGEE. The CDR3 loop reads CASSVGGANTGELFF. In DNA, the CDR3 is TGTGCCAGCAGCGTGGGGGGGGCGAACACCGGGGAGCTGTTTTTT.

This clonotype occurred a few times. The rearrangement links TRBV29-1 to TRBJ2-5, with unresolved D. The V end was cut by 7 bases, the J end by 7 bases, with 19 bases between. This CDR3 is built from 13 residues. In germline, CDR1 is SQVTM, CDR2 ANQGSEA. CDR3 nucleotides: TGCAGCGGAAGACTGAACGAAGAGCGGACCCAGTACTTC. Protein: CSGRLNEERTQYF.

This clonotype was seen a handful of times. The genes are TRBV19 and TRBJ2-5, with D perhaps TRBD1 or TRBD2 (5 bases each). V was trimmed by 5 bases and J by 1 base, leaving 14 bases between them. This CDR3 is built from 15 residues. The germline CDR1 and CDR2 sequences are LNHDA and SQIVND (reference sequence). Written as DNA, the CDR3 is TGTGCCAGTAGTCGGGGCCTAGCAGTCCAAGAGACCCAGTACTTC. Amino acids: CASSRGLAVQETQYF.

The genes are TRBV9 and TRBJ2-1, with TRBD1 matching over 7 bases. CDR1 and CDR2 from the germline V gene are SGDLS and YYNGEE. CDR3 length equals 16 residues. With V trimmed by 3 bases and J by 0 bases, 6 bases remained unmatched. CDR3 nucleotides: TGTGCCAGCAGCGGGCGACAGGGTAGCTCCTACAATGAGCAGTTCTTC. Translating gives CASSGRQGSSYNEQFF.

The V call is TRBV2, the J call TRBJ1-5, with TRBD1 matching 7 bases. V lost 4 bases and J lost 3; bases outside the gene matches: 3. Germline lookup yields CDR1 SNHLY and CDR2 FYNNEI. The CDR3 extends over 14 amino acids. The CDR3 loop is CASSGDSNNQPQHF. In nucleotides, the CDR3 is TGTGCCAGCAGTGGGGACAGTAACAATCAGCCCCAGCATTTT.

The chain couples TRBV20-1 to TRBJ2-7; D not certain. This CDR3 spans 13 amino acids. Trimming cost V 1 base and J 3 bases, with 10 bases left between them. The V gene's germline CDR1 is DFQATT and CDR2 SNEGSKA (reference sequence). The CDR3 loop reads CSARGTLYYEQYF. CDR3 DNA sequence: TGCAGTGCTAGAGGGACCCTTTACTACGAGCAGTACTTC.

The chain combines TRBV7-9 with TRBJ1-2; unclear D gene. The CDR3 loop spans 11 amino acids. Germline V lookup: CDR1 SEHNR, CDR2 FQNEAQ (reference sequence). V dropped 6 bases and J dropped 8 bases, with 10 bases sitting between them. DNA for the CDR3: TGTGCCAGCAGTCGAGTGAGGGGCTACACCTTC. Translating it yields CASSRVRGYTF.

DNA of the CDR3: TGTGCCAGCAGCGGGGGGGTAGCGGGCTACACAGATACGCAGTATTTT. This gives the protein CASSGGVAGYTDTQYF. The rearrangement uses TRBV7-6 and TRBJ2-3; 7 bases fit TRBD2. This CDR3 region has 16 residues. V lost 5 bases, J lost 2 bases, and 10 bases stayed unmatched. Germline CDR1 SGHVS, CDR2 FNYEAQ.

The J gene is TRBJ2-7, the V gene TRBV7-2, with 8 bases that match TRBD1. CDR1 and CDR2 from the germline V gene are SGHTA and FQGNSA. The trim removed 5 bases at V and 3 bases at J, leaving 9 bases unmatched. The CDR3 runs to 15 residues. CDR3 region: CASSASSDRGYEQYF. The CDR3 DNA follows: TGTGCCAGCAGCGCGTCCAGTGACAGGGGCTACGAGCAGTACTTC.